The clone carrying this T cell receptor (beta chain) was found a few times. Its matching antigen is unknown. This sample was taken from a study of a mutant IDH1 vaccine in newly diagnosed glioma. Study overall: Patients' prior therapy spanned radiotherapy, temozolomide, or both; most underwent both.

Profiling relied on immunoSEQ multiplex PCR, and the TCRdb table lists in-frame clones only, not all of them. The sample has over 50,000 clones, more than 75% seen once. Time point meaning: week 47, end of study. One vaccine dose held 300 ug of mutant IDH1 20-mer peptide and came with topical imiquimod. The starting material was PBMCs, obtained from a glioma patient whose treatment included an IDH1 peptide vaccine. The receptor comes from a middle-aged woman with glioma. Some clones in this sample may be carry-over from other donors' samples.

CDR3 coding DNA: TGTGCCATCAGTGAGCCGGGACAGGGTCTTGGCGAGCAGTACTTC. This gives the protein CAISEPGQGLGEQYF. The gene calls are TRBV10-3 and TRBJ2-7; 9 nucleotides match TRBD1. The CDR3 extends over 15 amino acids. J was trimmed by 6 bases and V by 2 bases; bases with no gene match: 8. CDR1 and CDR2 from the germline V gene are ENHRY and SYGVKD.